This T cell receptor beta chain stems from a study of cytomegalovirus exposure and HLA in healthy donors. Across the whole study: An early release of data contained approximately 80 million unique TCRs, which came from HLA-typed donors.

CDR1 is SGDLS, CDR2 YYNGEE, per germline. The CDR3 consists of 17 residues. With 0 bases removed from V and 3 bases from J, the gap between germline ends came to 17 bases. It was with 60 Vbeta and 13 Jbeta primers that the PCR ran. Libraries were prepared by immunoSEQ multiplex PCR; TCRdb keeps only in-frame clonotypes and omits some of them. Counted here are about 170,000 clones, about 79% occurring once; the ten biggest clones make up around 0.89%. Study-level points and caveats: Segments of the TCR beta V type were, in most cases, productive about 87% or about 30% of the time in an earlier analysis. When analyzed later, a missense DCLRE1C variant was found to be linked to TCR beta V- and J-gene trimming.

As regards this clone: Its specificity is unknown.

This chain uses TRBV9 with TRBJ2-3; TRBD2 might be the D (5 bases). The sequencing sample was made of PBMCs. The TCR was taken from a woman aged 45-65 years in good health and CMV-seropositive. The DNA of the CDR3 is TGTGCCAGCAGCGTAGGTCGGGGTGGCTTCAGGACAGATACGCAGTATTTT. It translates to CASSVGRGGFRTDTQYF.